The rows below give T cell receptor beta chains drawn from one sample of a study of chemoradiotherapy in HPV16-positive cancers. Using immunoSEQ multiplex PCR, the repertoire was profiled, and TCRdb retains in-frame clones only, with some absent. The sample yields roughly 12,000 clones, 63% seen once. Sample collection occurred from a patient who underwent chemoradiotherapy. These receptors came from a human donor with HPV-associated anogenital cancer. The CDR3 runs from the conserved cysteine through the conserved F or W. D genes are given only for firm matches. Clone size is given for some rows only: seen once, a few or many times, or a class if the clone is expanded.

J: TRBJ1-2
D: .
V: TRBV19
size: .
CDR3: CASSIERGGPLLSYGYTF
DNA: TGTGCCAGTAGTATTGAAAGAGGGGGACCACTACTATCCTATGGCTACACCTTC

J: TRBJ1-2
D: TRBD1
V: TRBV11-2
size: few
CDR3: CASSLQGYGYTF
DNA: TGTGCCAGCAGTTTACAGGGGTATGGCTACACCTTC

J: TRBJ1-1
D: .
V: TRBV7-9
size: few
CDR3: CASSLAGGNTEAFF
DNA: TGTGCCAGCAGCTTAGCGGGGGGGAACACTGAAGCTTTCTTT

J: TRBJ2-1
D: .
V: TRBV29-1
size: .
CDR3: CSVVPVGETNEQFF
DNA: TGCAGCGTCGTTCCGGTTGGGGAAACCAATGAGCAGTTCTTC

J: TRBJ1-1
D: .
V: TRBV19
size: .
CDR3: CASSTTEETEAFF
DNA: TGTGCCAGTAGTACGACGGAGGAGACTGAAGCTTTCTTT

J: TRBJ1-2
D: .
V: TRBV7-9
size: .
CDR3: CASSFLSAGYTF
DNA: TGTGCCAGCAGCTTCTTGTCGGCCGGCTACACCTTC

J: TRBJ1-1
D: .
V: TRBV5-8
size: .
CDR3: CASSDKPNTEAFF
DNA: TGTGCCAGCTCGGACAAGCCGAACACTGAAGCTTTCTTT

J: TRBJ1-5
D: .
V: TRBV15
size: .
CDR3: CATSRTLLARYSNQPQHF
DNA: TGTGCCACCAGCAGAACCCTCTTGGCCAGATATAGCAATCAGCCCCAGCATTTT

J: TRBJ2-7
D: .
V: TRBV2
size: .
CDR3: CASSESMGLGGAKDEQYF
DNA: TGTGCCAGCAGTGAAAGCATGGGATTAGGGGGGGCTAAGGACGAGCAGTACTTC

J: TRBJ1-2
D: .
V: TRBV5-1
size: few
CDR3: CASSLPTGSYGYTF
DNA: TGCGCCAGCAGCTTACCCACAGGTTCTTATGGCTACACCTTC

J: TRBJ2-5
D: TRBD2
V: TRBV10-3
size: .
CDR3: CAISDGTSGEETQYF
DNA: TGTGCCATCAGTGACGGGACTAGCGGGGAGGAGACCCAGTACTTC

J: TRBJ2-6
D: .
V: TRBV2
size: .
CDR3: CASSVEGSGANVLTF
DNA: TGTGCCAGCAGTGTCGAGGGCTCCGGGGCCAACGTCCTGACTTTC